This paragraph covers one TCR beta chain sequence. The assay was immunoSEQ multiplex PCR, and TCRdb's table has in-frame clones only and misses some. The sample shows about 73,000 clones, 90% of them seen only once. This sample was included in a study of T cell changes during pregnancy in multiple sclerosis. Germline V gives CDR1 MDHEN, CDR2 SYDVKM. V shed 2 bases, J shed 5 bases, and the junction held 12 bases outside the gene matches. The CDR3 runs 18 residues. The chain employs TRBV28 and TRBJ1-6; 7 bases are a match to TRBD1. This material consisted of peripheral blood, taken after pregnancy. This clonotype originated in a female donor in good health, enrolled as a control in a pregnancy study. The CDR3 region is CASSLIGTAVFNNSPLHF. The CDR3 DNA follows: TGTGCCAGCAGTTTAATCGGGACAGCAGTTTTTAATAATTCACCCCTCCACTTT.